This T cell receptor (beta chain) was recovered during a study of T-cell memory formation after mild COVID-19. Study context: TCR clusters showed largely donor specificity. Regarding the study as a whole: CD4+ bias marked clones expanding day 15 to 37, unlike balanced contracting clones.

5'RACE primed from the constant segment yielded TCR alpha and TCR beta cDNA libraries bearing sample barcodes and UMIs. TCRdb recomputed calls from the 5' RACE reads with MiXCR, one row per CDR3 protein. The data contain roughly 450,000 distinct CDR3 sequences, about 18% of them singletons. The sample holds many counts of this clonotype. What it binds is unknown. This clonotype was obtained from an adult woman who had mild COVID-19 (a few samples of this study predate the infection). Cell type and time point are not known. The source material was PBMCs or a T cell subset sorted from them (not recorded which).

This CDR3 is CATSRQGAYNEQFF. For the CDR3, the DNA is TGTGCCACCAGTAGGCAGGGGGCTTACAATGAGCAGTTCTTC. The chain joins TRBV24-1 to TRBJ2-1; 8 nucleotides agree with TRBD1. V was clipped by 6 bases and J by 4 bases; unmatched bases: 4. Germline assignment: CDR1 KGHDR and CDR2 SFDVKD. The CDR3 is 14 residues long.